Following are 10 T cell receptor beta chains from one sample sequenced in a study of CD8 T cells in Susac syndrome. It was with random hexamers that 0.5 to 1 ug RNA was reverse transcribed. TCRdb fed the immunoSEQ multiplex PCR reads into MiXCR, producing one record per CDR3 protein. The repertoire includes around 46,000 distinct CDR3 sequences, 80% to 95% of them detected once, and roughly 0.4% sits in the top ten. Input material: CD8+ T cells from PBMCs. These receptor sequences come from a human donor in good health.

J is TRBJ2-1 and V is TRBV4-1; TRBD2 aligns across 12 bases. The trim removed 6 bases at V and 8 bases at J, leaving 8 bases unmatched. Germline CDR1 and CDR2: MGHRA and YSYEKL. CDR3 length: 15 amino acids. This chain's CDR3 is CASRPTSGRPHEQFF. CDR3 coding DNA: TGCGCCAGCAGACCGACTAGCGGGAGACCTCATGAGCAGTTCTTC.

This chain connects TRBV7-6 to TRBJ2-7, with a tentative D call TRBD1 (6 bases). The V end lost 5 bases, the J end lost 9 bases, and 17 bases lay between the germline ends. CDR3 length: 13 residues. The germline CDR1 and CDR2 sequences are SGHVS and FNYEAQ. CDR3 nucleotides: TGTGCCAGCAGCCCTACAGGGACATCCGCGCAGTACTTC. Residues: CASSPTGTSAQYF.

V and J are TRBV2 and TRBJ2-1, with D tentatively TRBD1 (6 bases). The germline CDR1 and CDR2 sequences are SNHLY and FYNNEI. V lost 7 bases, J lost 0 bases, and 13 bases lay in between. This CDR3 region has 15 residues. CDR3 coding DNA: TGTGCCAGCAAAATGGGGGACATCTCCTACAATGAGCAGTTCTTC. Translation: CASKMGDISYNEQFF.

CDR3 region: CATDTLGGDNQPQHF. CDR3 sequence (DNA): TGTGCCACCGATACCTTGGGGGGAGACAATCAGCCCCAGCATTTT. The chain has TRBV28 and TRBJ1-5; D is perhaps TRBD1 (5 bases). Germline V lookup: CDR1 MDHEN, CDR2 SYDVKM. Trimming took 10 bases from V and 3 from J, leaving 19 bases between them. CDR3 length: 15 residues.

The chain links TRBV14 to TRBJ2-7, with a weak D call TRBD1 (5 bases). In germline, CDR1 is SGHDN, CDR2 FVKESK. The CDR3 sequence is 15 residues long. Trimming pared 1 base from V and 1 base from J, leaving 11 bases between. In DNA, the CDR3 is TGTGCCAGCAGCCAAGCTTCAGGGCTGTCCTACGAGCAGTACTTC. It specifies CASSQASGLSYEQYF.

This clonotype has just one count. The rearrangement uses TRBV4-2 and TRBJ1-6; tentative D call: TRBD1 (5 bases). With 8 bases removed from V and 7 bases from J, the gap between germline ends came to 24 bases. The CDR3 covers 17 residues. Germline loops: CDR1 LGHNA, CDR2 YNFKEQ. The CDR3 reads CASSPPVGELLNSPLHF. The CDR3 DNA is TGTGCCAGCTCCCCCCCCGTAGGGGAGCTTCTGAATTCACCCCTCCACTTT.

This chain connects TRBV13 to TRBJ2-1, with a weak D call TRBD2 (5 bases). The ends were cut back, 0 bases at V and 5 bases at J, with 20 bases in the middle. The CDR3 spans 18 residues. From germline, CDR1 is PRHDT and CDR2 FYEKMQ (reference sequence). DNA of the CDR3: TGTGCCAGCAGCTTAGGATCCGGAGGACGGCGAAAAGACAATGAGCAGTTCTTC. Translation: CASSLGSGGRRKDNEQFF.

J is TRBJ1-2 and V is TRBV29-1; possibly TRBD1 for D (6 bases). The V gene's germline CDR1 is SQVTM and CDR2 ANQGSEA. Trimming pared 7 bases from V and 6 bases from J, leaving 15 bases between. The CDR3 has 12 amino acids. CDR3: CSAKGRGDGYTF. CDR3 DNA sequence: TGCAGCGCAAAAGGGAGGGGGGATGGCTACACCTTC.

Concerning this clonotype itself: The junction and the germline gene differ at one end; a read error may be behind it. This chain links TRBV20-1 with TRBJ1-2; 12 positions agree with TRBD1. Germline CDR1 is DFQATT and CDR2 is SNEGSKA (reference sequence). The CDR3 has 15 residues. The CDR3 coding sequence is TGCAGTGCTCGAGACCCGGGACAGGGGGCGAGCGGCTACACCTTC. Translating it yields CSARDPGQGASGYTF.

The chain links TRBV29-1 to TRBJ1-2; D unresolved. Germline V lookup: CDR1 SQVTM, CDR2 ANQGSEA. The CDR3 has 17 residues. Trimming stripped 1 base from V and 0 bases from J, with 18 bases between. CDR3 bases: TGCAGCGTTGAAGTATGGGATATACTAATCGCTAACTATGGCTACACCTTC. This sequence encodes CSVEVWDILIANYGYTF.